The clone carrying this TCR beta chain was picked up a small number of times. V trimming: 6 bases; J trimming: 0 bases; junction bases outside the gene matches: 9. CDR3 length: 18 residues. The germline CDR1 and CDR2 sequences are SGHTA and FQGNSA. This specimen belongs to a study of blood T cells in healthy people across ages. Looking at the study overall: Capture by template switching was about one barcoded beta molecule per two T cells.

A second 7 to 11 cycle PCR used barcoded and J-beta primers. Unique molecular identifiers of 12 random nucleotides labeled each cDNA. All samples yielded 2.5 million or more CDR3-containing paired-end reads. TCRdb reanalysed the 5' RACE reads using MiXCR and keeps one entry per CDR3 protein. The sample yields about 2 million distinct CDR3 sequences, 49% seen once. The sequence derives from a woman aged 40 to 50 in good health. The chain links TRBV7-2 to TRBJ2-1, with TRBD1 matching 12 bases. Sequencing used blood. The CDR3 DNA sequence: TGTGCCAGCAGGAAGGGACAGGGGGCTGGGTACTCCTACAATGAGCAGTTCTTC. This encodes CASRKGQGAGYSYNEQFF.